A selection of T cell receptor beta chains follows, all from one sample in a study of cytomegalovirus exposure and HLA in healthy donors. Generated by immunoSEQ multiplex PCR, the TCRdb table keeps only in-frame clones and is missing some. The data contain around 170,000 clones, approximately 78% of them singletons. Sequencing was done on a sample of PBMCs. The receptors derive from a male donor in good health and CMV-seronegative. Both conserved end residues are part of each CDR3. Fields, in order: D gene, V gene, clone size, J gene, CDR3 protein, CDR3 DNA. D genes are given only for firm matches. Clone size is shown for a subset of rows, as once, few, many or a class of expanded clone.

.	TRBV2	few	TRBJ1-1	CASSDGALRSTEAFF	TGTGCCAGCAGTGATGGCGCCCTCCGGAGCACTGAAGCTTTCTTT
TRBD2	TRBV28	few	TRBJ2-6	CASGGEGTGANVLTF	TGTGCCAGCGGAGGGGAGGGTACTGGGGCCAACGTCCTGACTTTC
TRBD1	TRBV5-6	.	TRBJ2-3	CASSLVGRTGRDTQYF	TGTGCCAGCAGCTTGGTTGGGCGGACAGGCCGAGATACGCAGTATTTT
TRBD1	TRBV19	.	TRBJ1-5	CASSMGQGIYQPQHF	TGTGCCAGTAGTATGGGACAGGGAATCTATCAGCCCCAGCATTTT
TRBD1	TRBV5-1	few	TRBJ1-3	CASRGTELLNTIYF	TGCGCCAGCAGAGGGACAGAGCTACTAAACACCATATATTTT
.	TRBV28	.	TRBJ2-7	CASSLTGTYEQYF	TGTGCCAGCAGTTTGACAGGGACTTACGAGCAGTACTTC
TRBD1	TRBV6-5	.	TRBJ1-2	CASSSGGYGYTF	TGTGCCAGCAGTTCAGGGGGCTATGGCTACACCTTC
TRBD2	TRBV4-1	once	TRBJ2-7	CASSLHGRDSSYEQYF	TGCGCCAGCAGCCTTCACGGGAGGGATTCCTCCTACGAGCAGTACTTC
TRBD1	TRBV28	.	TRBJ2-1	CASSSGQNNEQFF	TGTGCCAGCAGTTCGGGACAGAACAATGAGCAGTTCTTC
.	TRBV7-2	.	TRBJ1-2	CASSFLWDINGYTF	TGTGCCAGCAGCTTTTTGTGGGACATTAATGGCTACACCTTC
.	TRBV28	.	TRBJ1-6	CASTVGGSGSYNSPLHF	TGTGCCAGCACCGTGGGGGGGTCGGGCTCCTATAATTCACCCCTCCACTTT
.	TRBV9	.	TRBJ2-5	CASSPKEGVRIGPETQYF	TGTGCCAGCAGCCCAAAAGAGGGGGTAAGAATAGGACCGGAGACCCAGTACTTC
TRBD2	TRBV4-2	.	TRBJ2-3	CASSQDGAGGPDTQYF	TGTGCCAGCAGCCAAGACGGGGCGGGGGGGCCCGATACGCAGTATTTT
TRBD1	TRBV27	.	TRBJ1-6	CASRLAQGNNSPLHF	TGTGCCAGCAGACTCGCACAGGGGAATAATTCACCCCTCCACTTT
.	TRBV18	.	TRBJ2-7	CASSLGLGTSRYEQYF	TGTGCCAGCTCACTAGGATTGGGGACATCTCGGTACGAGCAGTACTTC
.	TRBV2	.	TRBJ2-5	CASYQGGRETQYF	TGTGCCAGTTATCAGGGCGGTCGAGAGACCCAGTACTTC
TRBD2	TRBV7-3	.	TRBJ2-3	CASSPDGTSGRNQYF	TGTGCCAGCAGCCCAGACGGGACTAGCGGGAGGAATCAGTATTTT
TRBD1	TRBV4-3	.	TRBJ1-5	CASSQGDRDQPQHF	TGCGCCAGCAGCCAAGGGGACAGGGATCAGCCCCAGCATTTT
TRBD1	TRBV5-4	once	TRBJ1-6	CASSSGQAKNNSPLHF	TGTGCCAGCAGCTCTGGACAGGCCAAAAATAATTCACCCCTCCACTTT
TRBD2	TRBV5-4	.	TRBJ2-1	CASSRPSGGYNEQFF	TGTGCCAGCAGCCGCCCTAGCGGGGGCTACAATGAGCAGTTCTTC
TRBD1	TRBV7-2	.	TRBJ2-7	CASSLGQGADYEQYF	TGTGCCAGCAGCTTGGGACAGGGGGCCGATTACGAGCAGTACTTC
.	TRBV7-9	.	TRBJ2-7	CASSSEWVYEQYF	TGTGCCAGCAGCTCGGAGTGGGTCTACGAGCAGTACTTC
TRBD1	TRBV2	.	TRBJ1-5	CASSPGQGHQPQHF	TGTGCCAGCAGCCCAGGACAGGGCCATCAGCCCCAGCATTTT
.	TRBV10-3	.	TRBJ2-2	CAISAGSRNTGELFF	TGTGCCATCAGTGCAGGGTCCAGGAACACCGGGGAGCTGTTTTTT
.	TRBV6-5	.	TRBJ1-4	CASSYSILQGYEKLFF	TGTGCCAGCAGTTACTCGATTCTCCAGGGTTATGAAAAACTGTTTTTT
.	TRBV5-4	.	TRBJ1-2	CASSLGVMPAGGYTF	TGTGCCAGCAGCTTAGGGGTTATGCCAGCGGGTGGCTACACCTTC
TRBD2	TRBV28	.	TRBJ2-7	CASRPGLAYSYEQYF	TGTGCCAGCAGACCCGGACTAGCGTACTCCTACGAGCAGTACTTC
TRBD2	TRBV4-1	few	TRBJ2-3	CASSQEPGGSTDTQYF	TGCGCCAGCAGCCAAGAGCCGGGGGGAAGCACAGATACGCAGTATTTT
TRBD2	TRBV27	.	TRBJ2-7	CASSLGGRYEQYF	TGTGCCAGCAGTTTAGGCGGGAGGTACGAGCAGTACTTC
TRBD1	TRBV13	.	TRBJ2-5	CASSLRTGDETQYF	TGTGCCAGCAGCTTAAGGACAGGGGACGAGACCCAGTACTTC